The following is a T cell receptor beta chain sequence with its context. The antigen this receptor binds is unknown. From each donor, a roughly 2.5 ml peripheral blood sample was collected into PAXgene tubes and stored at -80 degrees C. Total RNA was isolated from whole blood with the PAXgene blood miRNA kit on an automated QIAcube, without T cell sorting. Deep TCRalpha and TCRbeta repertoire profiling with unique molecular barcoding was performed on peripheral blood of monozygotic twin pairs concordant or discordant for inflammatory bowel disease. For every twin pair, smoking habits were documented, and each individual was categorised as a current, former or never smoker. The library came from 5' RACE. Preparation of each TCR library used about 3,200 ng of total RNA. cDNA was synthesized with SMARTScribe reverse transcriptase in eight separate reactions per sample. During cDNA synthesis, template switching introduced unique molecular identifiers that contained a 6-nucleotide sample barcode. Two nested PCRs of about 15 and 9 cycles amplified the TCRalpha and TCRbeta cDNA, and bead purification followed each PCR. Before amplification, the cDNA was both treated with uracil DNA-glycosylase and purified with the QIAquick PCR purification kit. In the second PCR, Illumina TruSeq-compatible adapters and sample-specific barcodes were added. TapeStation and Qubit were used to check library quality and concentration, and approximately 5 ng of each library went into the pool. The pooled libraries were sequenced with 2 x 100 bp reads and custom sequencing primers on an Illumina HiSeq2500 single-index Rapid Run. In the source study's methods: MiGEC version 1.2.6 was used for UMI-based consensus assembly, which corrected PCR and sequencing errors. MiXCR version 2.1.1 handled V(D)J alignment, clonotype assembly and CDR3 extraction. Gene usage, clonotype sharing and MAIT/NKT TCR abundance were normalised by analysing the top 1000, 10 000 and 20 000 clonotypes per sample. Diversity was computed as the inverse Simpson index with the vegan R package after downsampling to 27 000 UMIs. Statistical testing used paired Mann-Whitney U tests on the discordant twin pairs and applied Benjamini-Hochberg correction for multiple testing. TCRdb reprocessed the reads, so every CDR3 protein sequence counts as one entry and DNA is not shown. The V and J calls and clone size are TCRdb's, not the authors'. The table for this sample lists under 200,000 distinct CDR3 sequences. The top ten hold approximately 3% of the sample.

The germline V gene provides CDR1 SGDLS and CDR2 YYNGEE. Measured from the cysteine to the phenylalanine, the CDR3 is 12 residues long. No DNA appears here. The data originate from a study of monozygotic twins with inflammatory bowel disease (dated by TCRdb to the late 2010s). Study-wide context: The complete study included 28 monozygotic twin pairs: 19 IBD-discordant Danish pairs and nine German pairs, of which four were IBD-concordant and five were IBD-discordant. Each individual had, on average, about 151 000 unique TCRalpha sequences and 181 000 unique TCRbeta sequences available for analysis. The search for disease-associated traits relied mainly on comparing, within discordant pairs, IBD patients with their genetically identical healthy co-twins.

Broad study findings and their caveats: Repertoire similarity did not differ between concordant and discordant twins, possibly due to limited statistical power. Because patients received different immunosuppressive treatments, the repertoires may have picked up extra background noise and variability between individuals. The results gave no support for a single strong signal or clonotype linked to IBD. Compared with healthy twins, IBD patients had fewer clonotypes in common with other individuals, a difference most pronounced in patients showing signs of disease activity. Measured by the inverse Simpson index, TCRbeta repertoire diversity was lower in IBD patients than in their healthy co-twins. The analysis was unable to tell apart different T cell subtypes.

Sequences were obtained from blood. This TCR came from a human donor with ulcerative colitis or Crohn's disease, or a healthy co-twin of an affected twin (not recorded which). Rearrangement joined TRBV9 to TRBJ2-7; TCRdb selects TRBD1, and the lack of DNA leaves this call unchecked. The CDR3 region reads CASGEHSYEQYF.